The T cell receptor beta chain under discussion was sequenced for a study of T cell responses to AZD1222 COVID-19 vaccine (dated by TCRdb to the early 2020s). Background for the entire study: TCR sequencing covered over 230 trial participants: 200 to 220 given two doses of AZD1222 and approximately 25 given two doses of MenACWY control vaccine. Trial participants were enrolled into age subgroups of 18-55, 56-69 and 70-plus years, which contained about 150, 28 and 57 TCR-sequenced participants, respectively. On the study overall, not on this receptor specifically: Epitopes outside the regions mutated in the B.1.351 and B.1.1.7 variants were reportedly recognized by nearly half of the unique spike-specific TCRs. Because no samples from the day 14 peak response were available, repertoires could be characterized only after the peak T cell response. The whole spike protein was spanned by vaccine-associated CD4 TCRs, and dominant responses were seen in regions 160-218 and 743-854. In the small 56-69-year group, the increase in depth fell short of significance, most likely because of low power. Conclusions about previously exposed vaccinees are limited because only five to seven AZD1222 recipients were SARS-CoV-2 seropositive at baseline. Most participants were white British and females outnumbered males, and the authors suggested that clonal diversity may have been underestimated. Spike-specific TCR breadth and depth rose significantly after two AZD1222 doses compared with day 0 and with MenACWY recipients.

The CDR3 regions of human TCRbeta chains were analyzed by immunosequencing. In the source study's methods: TCRs in the repertoires were compared against a reference library of SARS-CoV-2-specific TCRs that had been generated with the MIRA antigen-specificity platform. Breadth meant the fraction of unique TCRs that were SARS-CoV-2-associated, whereas depth meant the fraction of total T cells that were SARS-CoV-2-associated. Using the MIRA data, every spike-specific TCR was mapped to the spike region that the TCR reacted to and assigned to either a CD4 or a CD8 class. Log10-transformed breadth and depth values were compared by one-way ANOVA with Sidak's multiple comparisons tests. TCRdb carries this immuneACCESS record with in-frame sequences only. Its versions omit some clonotypes, under half of them owing to an unresolved V gene in the studies checked, with the rest unexplained. V and J calls and clone size follow that table, whereas D and trimming were derived from the DNA. This sample is represented by under 200,000 clones; 87% of them were singletons. Clones ranked in the top ten supply 2.5% to 3% of the sample.

Sample time point, as interpreted from the label and publication: baseline before first vaccination. This sample's treatment or condition label indicates: meningococcal conjugate vaccine given as trial control. Vaccinee samples were obtained from the UK trials COV001 and COV002, which included a single-blind randomized controlled phase 2/3 trial of AZD1222 (ChAdOx1 nCoV-19) in healthy adults. For TCRbeta chain sequencing, PBMC samples were collected from trial participants at day 0 and at day 28 after the second dose. Concerning this clone itself: Its cognate antigen has yet to be identified. Base quality data are lacking; no much larger clone is found one base away.

Taken from the germline V gene, the CDR1 and CDR2 loops are LGHNA and YNFKEQ. The CDR3 numbers 14 residues from cysteine through phenylalanine. Solely the CDR3 DNA is kept, with 42 bases framed from the first base. V is trimmed back by 6 bases and J by 2 bases, and the junction contains 4 bases that no gene match accounts for. The receptor's source is an adult in good health. This specimen was peripheral blood, taken on day 0 of MenACWY control vaccination. The receptor chain draws on TRBV4-2 and TRBJ2-1, with TRBD2 identical over 7 junction bases. The CDR3 protein sequence reads: CASSESGAYNEQFF. The DNA sequence reads TGTGCCAGCAGTGAAAGCGGGGCCTACAATGAGCAGTTCTTC.